This T cell receptor (beta chain) was found in a study of T cell responses to AZD1222 COVID-19 vaccine. The CDR3 runs to 17 residues. The V end was cut by 1 base, the J end by 3 bases, with 15 bases between. CDR1 SGHVS and CDR2 FNYEAQ come from the germline V gene. Note on this clone: Its antigen is still unknown.

General study findings and limits: White British ancestry dominated among donors, who included more females, and clonal diversity was possibly underestimated. Spike regions recognized by vaccine-associated CD4 TCRs spanned the protein, led by 160-218 and 743-854. Repertoire sampling happened only post peak T cell response.

Sequencing used immunoSEQ multiplex PCR; TCRdb keeps in-frame clones, though not all of them. The sample shows approximately 180,000 clones, less than 90% of them seen only once. This receptor was taken from an adult in good health. The chain links TRBV7-6 to TRBJ2-2; either TRBD1 or TRBD2 may fit D (5 bases each). Sequenced material: peripheral blood, taken on day 0 of AZD1222 vaccination. CDR3 sequence (DNA): TGTGCCAGCAGCTTAGTGGGGGAGACTATCTACACCGGGGAGCTGTTTTTT. It codes for CASSLVGETIYTGELFF. Combining the CDR3 with reference TRBV7-6 and TRBJ2-2 gives the whole variable domain GAGVSQSPRYKVTKRGQDVALRCDPISGHVSLYWYRQALGQGPEFLTYFNYEAQQDKSGLPNDRFSAERPEGSISTLTIQRTEQRDSAMYRCASSLVGETIYTGELFFGEGSRLTVL.